The next 25 T cell receptor beta chains were all read from a single sample in a study of T cell responses to AZD1222 COVID-19 vaccine (dated by TCRdb to the early 2020s). Libraries were built with the immunoSEQ multiplex PCR assay. This is the immuneACCESS table as TCRdb keeps it, with only in-frame sequences that have V and J called. A part of the clones is gone; compared with another copy, unresolved V genes explain less than half, and the rest is unexplained. In all, the sample holds tens of thousands of clones, and about 89% of those were seen once. In total, the top ten clones hold 4.5% to 5.5% of the sample. Explained via the paper, the time point label denotes: baseline before first vaccination. The label giving this sample's treatment or condition can be read as: meningococcal conjugate vaccine given as trial control. Here the sequenced sample was peripheral blood, taken on day 0 of MenACWY control vaccination. The receptors were gathered from an adult in good health.

Here the CDR3 DNA reads TGCGCCAGCAGCCAAGTTTGGGAGGGGAAGGATGGCTACACCTTC. Amino acids: CASSQVWEGKDGYTF. The gene calls are TRBV4-1 and TRBJ1-2; perhaps TRBD1 as D (5 bases). V lost 1 base and J 6 bases, leaving 15 bases between the germline ends. CDR1 is MGHRA and CDR2 is YSYEKL in the germline V gene. The CDR3 consists of 15 residues.

This clone was recorded only once. The rearrangement uses TRBV6-5 and TRBJ1-4, with a weak D call TRBD1 (5 bases). There are 14 residues in the CDR3. Germline V CDR1 and CDR2: MNHEY, SVGAGI. V lost 5 bases, J lost 8 bases, and 15 bases lay in between. In DNA, the CDR3 is TGTGCCAGCAGTCACCACCAGGGAGAAGAAAAACTGTTTTTT. This encodes CASSHHQGEEKLFF.

This clone came up once. The gene calls are TRBV28 and TRBJ1-6; 10 positions match TRBD1. V lost 5 bases to trimming and J lost 5 bases; unmatched junction nucleotides: 6. Germline values: CDR1 MDHEN, CDR2 SYDVKM. The CDR3 spans 16 residues. The CDR3 sequence is CASSPRQGADNSPLHF. The CDR3 region has the DNA TGTGCCAGCAGTCCTCGACAGGGGGCGGATAATTCACCCCTCCACTTT.

This rearrangement joins TRBV7-2 to TRBJ1-4, with TRBD1 matching 10 bases. V shed 3 bases and J 9 bases; nucleotides not matched to a gene: 7. The CDR3 loop spans 15 amino acids. Germline CDR1 and CDR2: SGHTA and FQGNSA. In nucleotides, the CDR3 is TGTGCCAGCAGCTTCACGGGGACAGGGGAACAAAAACTGTTTTTT. It encodes CASSFTGTGEQKLFF.

This rearrangement joins TRBV6-1 to TRBJ2-2; D remains unclear. Germline V CDR1 and CDR2: MNHNS, SASEGT. Trimming stripped 2 bases from V and 4 bases from J, with 8 bases between. This CDR3 has 14 residues. CDR3 sequence: CASSERTFTGELFF. The CDR3 bases are TGTGCCAGCAGTGAACGGACCTTCACCGGGGAGCTGTTTTTT.

The rearrangement joins TRBV24-1 to TRBJ2-3; possible D gene TRBD1, 6 bases. Germline values: CDR1 KGHDR, CDR2 SFDVKD. CDR3 length: 15 amino acids. V was trimmed by 9 bases and J by 0 bases, leaving 15 bases between them. CDR3 amino acids: CATSPDRTSTDTQYF. The CDR3 DNA sequence: TGTGCCACCTCCCCGGACAGAACTAGCACAGATACGCAGTATTTT.

V gene TRBV27 combines with J gene TRBJ2-7; possible D gene TRBD1, 6 bases. The V gene lost 4 bases and the J gene lost 1 base, with 11 bases spanning the gap. The CDR3 sequence is 14 residues long. In germline, CDR1 is MNHEY, CDR2 SMNVEV (reference sequence). The CDR3 DNA is TGTGCCAGCAGTTCAATCGGACAGTCCTACGAGCAGTACTTC. It translates to CASSSIGQSYEQYF.

The chain recombines TRBV7-3 with TRBJ2-5; D not resolved. The germline V and J ends were trimmed by 2 bases and 5 bases, with 12 bases remaining between them. Germline V gives CDR1 SGHTA, CDR2 FQGTGA. The CDR3 has 14 residues. The DNA of the CDR3 is TGTGCCAGCAGCTTACGTGCGTTCGGGGAGACCCAGTACTTC. Translated: CASSLRAFGETQYF.

This clone is a singleton in its sample. This chain joins TRBV12-5 and TRBJ2-5; 10 bases align to TRBD1. In germline, CDR1 is LGHNT, CDR2 FRNRAP. Trimming at V came to 7 bases and at J to 1 base, leaving 3 bases not matched to a gene. The CDR3 has 14 residues. CDR3 sequence: CASAGQGGQETQYF. The CDR3 region has the DNA TGTGCTAGTGCCGGACAGGGGGGCCAAGAGACCCAGTACTTC.

This chain joins TRBV11-3 and TRBJ2-7, with D perhaps matching TRBD1 or TRBD2 (7 bases each). V was shortened by 3 bases and J by 4 bases, with 16 bases between the two germline ends. The CDR3 runs to 15 residues. The germline CDR1 and CDR2 sequences are SGHNT and YENEEA. The DNA of the CDR3 is TGTGCCAGCAGCTTGGCTGGGCAGGGGGGGTACGAGCAGTACTTC. Protein: CASSLAGQGGYEQYF.

The rearrangement joins TRBV29-1 to TRBJ1-2, with 7 bases lining up with TRBD1. The CDR3 has 16 amino acids. V lost 7 bases to trimming and J lost 5 bases; unmatched junction nucleotides: 19. Germline-derived CDR1 and CDR2 are SQVTM and ANQGSEA. The CDR3 DNA is TGCAGCGGGGGGGGGCCGACAGGGACAGAACCTTATGGCTACACCTTC. Translation gives CSGGGPTGTEPYGYTF.

The rearrangement joins TRBV10-3 to TRBJ2-2, with 8 nucleotides matching TRBD2. Germline loops: CDR1 ENHRY, CDR2 SYGVKD. The ends lost 8 bases at V and 2 bases at J; junction bases unmatched: 4. CDR3 length equals 14 residues. In DNA form, the CDR3 reads TGTGCCATCGGGCTAGCGGGTAACACCGGGGAGCTGTTTTTT. Its protein product is CAIGLAGNTGELFF.

V usage is TRBV19 and J usage is TRBJ2-3, with 8 positions matching TRBD1. The CDR3 spans 18 residues. Germline assignment: CDR1 LNHDA and CDR2 SQIVND (reference sequence). Unmatched junction bases numbered 14, after V lost 5 bases and J lost 1 base. CDR3 region: CASSVGQGAHEGTDTQYF. As DNA, the CDR3 is TGTGCCAGTAGTGTTGGGCAGGGGGCGCATGAGGGCACAGATACGCAGTATTTT.

Only one count was recorded for this clone. This chain links TRBV19 with TRBJ1-2; the D gene is possibly TRBD1 (5 bases). V lost 8 bases and J lost 2, with 15 bases in between. CDR1 is LNHDA and CDR2 is SQIVND in the germline V gene (reference sequence). The CDR3 sequence is 14 residues long. In nucleotides, the CDR3 is TGTGCCAGTTCAAACTTGGGACGGAACTATGGCTACACCTTC. Its translation: CASSNLGRNYGYTF. Filled out from reference TRBV19 and TRBJ1-2, the complete variable domain reads DGGITQSPKYLFRKEGQNVTLSCEQNLNHDAMYWYRQDPGQGLRLIYYSQIVNDFQKGDIAEGYSVSREKKESFPLTVTSAQKNPTAFYLCASSNLGRNYGYTFGSGTRLTVV.

CDR3 amino acids: CASRAANTEAFF. In nucleotides, the CDR3 is TGCGCCAGCAGGGCAGCAAACACTGAAGCTTTCTTT. This chain links TRBV5-1 with TRBJ1-1; D is unclear. Trimming left V 5 bases short and J 2 bases short, with 7 bases between. CDR3 length: 12 amino acids. Per the germline V gene, CDR1 is SGHRS and CDR2 is YFSETQ.

This chain joins TRBV5-1 and TRBJ2-3; D may be TRBD2 (5 bases). CDR3 size: 16 residues. The germline gives CDR1 SGHRS, CDR2 YFSETQ. V lost 0 bases to trimming and J lost 0 bases, with 11 bases between them. Here the CDR3 DNA reads TGCGCCAGCAGCTTGGCCGCGACTACTAGCACAGATACGCAGTATTTT. Translation: CASSLAATTSTDTQYF.

The chain couples TRBV14 to TRBJ2-1; possibly TRBD1 for D (5 bases). From germline, CDR1 is SGHDN and CDR2 FVKESK. The V end lost 2 bases, the J end lost 7 bases, and 9 bases lay between the germline ends. CDR3 length equals 13 residues. This CDR3 reads CASSQTRVNEQFF. The DNA of the CDR3 is TGTGCCAGCAGCCAAACCAGGGTTAATGAGCAGTTCTTC.

This chain joins TRBV5-6 and TRBJ1-3; D ambiguous. Germline lookup yields CDR1 SGHDT and CDR2 YYEEEE. This CDR3 spans 17 amino acids. Trimming removed 4 bases from V and 0 bases from J, with 17 bases in between. The DNA of the CDR3 is TGTGCCAGCAGCATTCAGGTGACCTCCAACTCTGGAAACACCATATATTTT. The encoded protein is CASSIQVTSNSGNTIYF.

The chain joins TRBV6-1 to TRBJ2-7; D may be TRBD1 (6 bases). Germline V gene sequence: CDR1 MNHNS, CDR2 SASEGT. This CDR3 contains 13 residues. V lost 3 bases, J lost 2 bases, and 8 bases lay in between. CDR3 in amino acids: CASSEGTTYEQYF. The CDR3 bases are TGTGCCAGCAGTGAGGGGACAACCTACGAGCAGTACTTC.

This sequence joins TRBV19 and TRBJ1-3, with D maybe TRBD1 (5 bases). Per germline, CDR1 LNHDA and CDR2 SQIVND (reference sequence). V shed 9 bases and J shed 1 base, with 19 bases lying between them. CDR3 length: 16 residues. CDR3 DNA sequence: TGTGCCAGCCAAAGTCCACGGGGCGGATCTGGAAACACCATATATTTT. Translation gives CASQSPRGGSGNTIYF.

The gene calls are TRBV10-3 and TRBJ2-7, with D maybe TRBD1 (6 bases). The CDR3 totals 12 residues. The V gene lost 10 bases and the J gene lost 7 bases, with 17 bases spanning the gap. The germline V gene encodes CDR1 ENHRY and CDR2 SYGVKD. In nucleotides, the CDR3 is TGTGCCACCCGGGACAATTTGAGTGAGCAGTACTTC. Its translation: CATRDNLSEQYF.

This chain joins TRBV7-2 and TRBJ1-5; D is ambiguous. The CDR3 contains 13 residues. Germline V gives CDR1 SGHTA, CDR2 FQGNSA. V lost 7 bases to trimming and J lost 3 bases, with 10 bases between them. The CDR3 region has the DNA TGTGCCAGCACCCCTTCGACCAATCAGCCCCAGCATTTT. This sequence encodes CASTPSTNQPQHF.

This rearrangement joins TRBV6-5 to TRBJ1-6; 7 bases agree with TRBD1. The CDR3 spans 14 residues. Germline CDR1 is MNHEY and CDR2 is SVGAGI. The V and J ends lost 7 bases and 10 bases, in that order; junction bases with no gene match: 10. The CDR3 DNA reads TGTGCCAGCACCGCGACAGGGATTTACTCACCCCTCCACTTT. Translating it yields CASTATGIYSPLHF.

The V and J genes are TRBV10-1 and TRBJ2-1; 12 bases are a match to TRBD2. From germline, CDR1 is WNHNN and CDR2 SYGVQD (reference sequence). The trim removed 11 bases at V and 8 bases at J, leaving 10 bases unmatched. The CDR3 spans 14 residues. The CDR3 here is CAGRTSGEGDEQFF. The CDR3 coding sequence is TGCGCCGGCCGGACTAGCGGGGAAGGAGATGAGCAGTTCTTC.

In this sample, this clone turned up a few times. The CDR3 DNA reads TGTGCCAGCGGAACGGGACCGGACTACGAGCAGTACTTC. Its translation is CASGTGPDYEQYF. J is TRBJ2-7 and V is TRBV12-3 or TRBV12-4; the D call may be TRBD1 or TRBD2 (5 bases each). The CDR3 length is 13 residues. Trimming pared 8 bases from V and 3 bases from J, leaving 14 bases between.